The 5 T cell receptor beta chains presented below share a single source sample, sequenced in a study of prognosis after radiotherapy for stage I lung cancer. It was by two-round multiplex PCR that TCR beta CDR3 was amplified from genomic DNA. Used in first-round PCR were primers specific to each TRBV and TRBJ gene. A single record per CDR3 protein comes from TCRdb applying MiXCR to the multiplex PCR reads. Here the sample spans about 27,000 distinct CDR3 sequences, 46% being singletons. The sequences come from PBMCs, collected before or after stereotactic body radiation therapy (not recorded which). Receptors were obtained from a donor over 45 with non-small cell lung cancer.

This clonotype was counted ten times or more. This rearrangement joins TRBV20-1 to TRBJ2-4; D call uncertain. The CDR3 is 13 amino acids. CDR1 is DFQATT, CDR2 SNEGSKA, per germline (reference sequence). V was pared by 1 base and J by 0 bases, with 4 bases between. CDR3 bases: TGCAGTGCTAGAGGTATAGCCAAAAACATTCAGTACTTC. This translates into CSARGIAKNIQYF.

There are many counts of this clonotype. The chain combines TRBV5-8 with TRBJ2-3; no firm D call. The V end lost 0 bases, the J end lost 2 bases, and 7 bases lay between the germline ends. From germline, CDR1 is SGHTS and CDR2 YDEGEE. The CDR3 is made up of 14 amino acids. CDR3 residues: CASSLGLSTDTQYF. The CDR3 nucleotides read TGTGCCAGCAGCTTGGGACTGTCCACAGATACGCAGTATTTT.

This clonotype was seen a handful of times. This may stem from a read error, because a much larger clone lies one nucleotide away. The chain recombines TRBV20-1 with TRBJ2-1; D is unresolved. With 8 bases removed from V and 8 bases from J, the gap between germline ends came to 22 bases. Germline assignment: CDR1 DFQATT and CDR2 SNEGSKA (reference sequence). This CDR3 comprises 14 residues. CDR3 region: CSSPGVGLRYEQFF. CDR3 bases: TGCAGTTCCCCCGGCGTGGGCCTGAGGTATGAGCAGTTCTTC.

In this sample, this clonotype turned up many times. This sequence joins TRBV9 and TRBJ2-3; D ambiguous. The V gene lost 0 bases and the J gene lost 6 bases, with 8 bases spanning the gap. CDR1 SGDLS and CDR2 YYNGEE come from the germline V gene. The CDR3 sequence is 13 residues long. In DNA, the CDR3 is TGTGCCAGCAGCGTAGCTAACTGGGATACGCAGTATTTT. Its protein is CASSVANWDTQYF.

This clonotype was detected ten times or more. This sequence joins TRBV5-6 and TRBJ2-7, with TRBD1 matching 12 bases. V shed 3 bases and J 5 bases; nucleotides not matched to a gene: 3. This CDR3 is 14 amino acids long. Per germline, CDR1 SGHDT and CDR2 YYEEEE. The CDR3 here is CASSYGTGGHEQYF. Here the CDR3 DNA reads TGTGCCAGCAGCTATGGGACAGGGGGCCACGAGCAGTACTTC.